A single sample is the source of the 19 T cell receptor beta chains below, sequenced in a study of T-cell reconstitution after alpha-beta-depleted transplantation in children. Preparation of the TCRbeta library was carried out with unique molecular identifiers. One entry per CDR3 protein, called by TCRdb with MiXCR from the PCR reads. The sample lists about 200,000 distinct CDR3 sequences, roughly 7.1% seen once, with 4.5% to 6.5% in the top ten. This material consisted of PBMCs, taken before TCRalphabeta/CD19-depleted stem cell transplant. These receptors all stem from a boy between 2 and 10 years old with acute lymphoblastic leukemia, due to receive a stem cell transplant.

This clonotype was recorded at least ten times. The V gene is TRBV20-1, the J gene TRBJ2-1; 9 positions match TRBD2. Germline assignment: CDR1 DFQATT and CDR2 SNEGSKA (reference sequence). The V gene end was trimmed by 6 bases and the J gene end by 7 bases; junction bases not matched to a gene: 22. This CDR3 has 18 residues. Here the CDR3 DNA reads TGCAGTGCCACCACGGGACTAGCTGGGCTTGGTGGTTCGAATGAGCAGTTCTTC. Protein sequence: CSATTGLAGLGGSNEQFF.

To note about this clonotype: One end of the junction is discordant with germline, which a read error may explain. The J gene is TRBJ2-7, the V gene TRBV11-2; 9 nucleotides match TRBD1. From germline, CDR1 is SGHAT and CDR2 FQNNGV. The CDR3 covers 15 residues. This CDR3 reads CASSLERTGAYEQYF. The CDR3 DNA reads TGTGCCAGCAGCCTAGAAAGGACAGGGGCCTACGAGCAGTACTTC.

J is TRBJ1-1 and V is TRBV28; maybe TRBD1 (5 bases). Trimming removed 8 bases from V and 4 bases from J, with 17 bases in between. Looked up from germline, CDR1 is MDHEN and CDR2 is SYDVKM. The CDR3 spans 14 residues. CDR3 region: CASGQIQDPTEAFF. The CDR3 DNA follows: TGTGCCAGCGGGCAAATACAGGACCCCACTGAAGCTTTCTTT.

At least ten counts were recorded for this clonotype. V gene TRBV7-9 combines with J gene TRBJ2-5; D perhaps matches TRBD2 (5 bases). CDR3 size: 13 residues. Trimming left V 8 bases short and J 2 bases short, with 12 bases between. Per germline, CDR1 SEHNR and CDR2 FQNEAQ (reference sequence). The CDR3 coding sequence is TGTGCCAGCCACCCACCGGGACAAGAGACCCAGTACTTC. As protein: CASHPPGQETQYF.

This clonotype was picked up many times. The chain is built from TRBV7-2 and TRBJ2-1; D is uncertain. The CDR3 is 13 residues long. V lost 5 bases and J lost 11, with 16 bases in between. CDR1 is SGHTA and CDR2 is FQGNSA in the germline V gene. DNA of the CDR3: TGTGCCAGCAGCCCGGACGGCGGTAGGCAGCAGTTCTTC. Its protein product is CASSPDGGRQQFF. Full variable domain (remainder filled in from reference TRBV7-2 and TRBJ2-1): GAGVSQSPSNKVTEKGKDVELRCDPISGHTALYWYRQSLGQGLEFLIYFQGNSAPDKSGLPSDRFSAERTGGSVSTLTIQRTQQEDSAVYLCASSPDGGRQQFFGPGTRLTVL.

This clonotype was observed at least ten times. The rearrangement joins TRBV11-2 to TRBJ2-1; 8 nucleotides match TRBD2. The V segment lost 5 bases and the J segment 8 bases; nucleotides outside the gene matches: 17. The CDR3 has 17 amino acids. CDR1 and CDR2 (germline): SGHAT, FQNNGV. The CDR3 sequence: CASSRFPAGVTSHEQFF. The CDR3 bases are TGTGCCAGCAGCCGCTTCCCAGCGGGAGTAACATCCCATGAGCAGTTCTTC.

This clonotype has at least ten counts. This sequence joins TRBV28 and TRBJ2-1; no clear D gene. This CDR3 contains 14 residues. Trimming left V 5 bases short and J 5 bases short, with 13 bases between. CDR1 and CDR2 (germline): MDHEN, SYDVKM. CDR3 coding DNA: TGTGCCAGCAGTACCCAAGACCAGGACAATGAGCAGTTCTTC. Residues: CASSTQDQDNEQFF.

In its sample, this clonotype was seen many times. The rearrangement links TRBV29-1 to TRBJ2-7; D assignment may be TRBD1 or TRBD2 (5 bases each). V was trimmed by 7 bases and J by 2 bases, leaving 12 bases between them. The CDR3 sequence is 12 residues long. CDR1 is SQVTM and CDR2 is ANQGSEA in the germline V gene. The CDR3 sequence is CSGRDGTYEQYF. In DNA form, the CDR3 reads TGCAGCGGCAGGGACGGGACCTACGAGCAGTACTTC.

This chain connects TRBV6-2 or TRBV6-3 to TRBJ1-1, with D hard to call. Germline V gene lookup returns CDR1 MNHEY and CDR2 SVGEGT. The CDR3 extends over 15 amino acids. V was cut by 7 bases and J by 0 bases, with 15 bases left in between. As DNA, the CDR3 is TGTGCCAGCACCAGGAAGAACCATTTGAACACTGAAGCTTTCTTT. It encodes CASTRKNHLNTEAFF.

This clonotype was seen many times. The chain is built from TRBV20-1 and TRBJ2-5, with 11 bases aligning to TRBD2. Germline lookup yields CDR1 DFQATT and CDR2 SNEGSKA (reference sequence). There are 11 residues in the CDR3. In nucleotides, the CDR3 is TGCAGGGGACTAGCGGATGAGACCCAGTACTTC. Its translation is CRGLADETQYF.

Ten or more counts support this clonotype. The chain employs TRBV5-1 and TRBJ1-2; no clear D gene. V was cut by 0 bases and J by 2 bases, with 5 bases left in between. CDR1 and CDR2 from the germline V gene are SGHRS and YFSETQ. This CDR3 comprises 13 residues. The chain's CDR3 is CASSLEGNYGYTF. In nucleotides, the CDR3 is TGCGCCAGCAGCTTGGAAGGGAACTATGGCTACACCTTC.

This clonotype was recorded at least ten times. The rearrangement uses TRBV6-1 and TRBJ2-6; D tentatively fits TRBD1 or TRBD2 (5 bases each). V dropped 5 bases and J dropped 0 bases, with 17 bases sitting between them. Per germline, CDR1 MNHNS and CDR2 SASEGT. This CDR3 is 18 amino acids long. The CDR3 loop is CASSRTGTDGSGANVLTF. The CDR3 DNA follows: TGTGCCAGCAGTAGGACCGGGACGGATGGCTCTGGGGCCAACGTCCTGACTTTC.

Many counts were recorded for this clonotype. This chain connects TRBV28 to TRBJ2-7; D remains ambiguous. The ends were cut back, 2 bases at V and 4 bases at J, with 6 bases in the middle. Germline CDR1 MDHEN, CDR2 SYDVKM. The CDR3 consists of 12 residues. The CDR3 here is CASSLPFYEQYF. The DNA for the CDR3 is TGTGCCAGCAGTTTACCATTTTACGAGCAGTACTTC.

The rearrangement links TRBV6-4 to TRBJ2-3, with no clear D. CDR1 is MRHNA, CDR2 SNTAGT, per germline. The CDR3 spans 13 residues. V was trimmed by 6 bases and J by 6 bases, leaving 13 bases between them. CDR3 amino acids: CASSKTERDTQYF. CDR3 nucleotides: TGTGCCAGCAGCAAAACGGAGAGGGATACGCAGTATTTT.

This clonotype was seen at least ten times. The chain recombines TRBV11-2 with TRBJ2-2; 9 bases line up with TRBD2. V was clipped by 6 bases and J by 2 bases; unmatched bases: 4. The CDR3 totals 15 residues. Germline V lookup: CDR1 SGHAT, CDR2 FQNNGV. CDR3 amino acids: CASSLGLANTGELFF. CDR3 in DNA: TGTGCCAGCAGTCTGGGACTAGCTAACACCGGGGAGCTGTTTTTT.

This clonotype appeared many times. V usage is TRBV4-2 and J usage is TRBJ2-5; tentatively, D is TRBD1 or TRBD2 (5 bases each). The CDR3 is 14 amino acids. Germline values: CDR1 LGHNA, CDR2 YNFKEQ. Between the trimmed V and J ends, which lost 0 bases and 3 bases, there was a span of 8 bases. This CDR3 reads CASSQEGDKETQYF. The CDR3 coding sequence is TGTGCCAGCAGCCAAGAGGGGGATAAAGAGACCCAGTACTTC.

Many counts were recorded for this clonotype. This chain uses TRBV14 with TRBJ2-1, with a tentative D call TRBD1 (6 bases). V lost 3 bases and J 8 bases, leaving 20 bases between the germline ends. The CDR3 runs 16 residues. Germline V gives CDR1 SGHDN, CDR2 FVKESK. The CDR3, as DNA: TGTGCCAGCAGCCAGCGAATGGACAGTCTCTTCTATGAGCAGTTCTTC. As protein: CASSQRMDSLFYEQFF.

This clonotype was seen a handful of times. J is TRBJ2-1 and V is TRBV4-1, with TRBD2 matching over 11 bases. After removal of 4 bases from V and 6 bases from J, the junction contained 5 bases not matched to a gene. CDR3 length: 15 residues. Germline lookup yields CDR1 MGHRA and CDR2 YSYEKL. Here the CDR3 DNA reads TGCGCCAGCAGCCTCCTAGCGGGAGGAGGCAATGAGCAGTTCTTC. Its protein product is CASSLLAGGGNEQFF.

This clonotype was counted many times. J is TRBJ1-2 and V is TRBV12-3 or TRBV12-4; maybe TRBD1 (6 bases). V lost 5 bases to trimming and J lost 8 bases, with 24 bases between them. The CDR3 sequence is 16 residues long. CDR3 loop: CASSPSRGGASGGYTF. Written as DNA, the CDR3 is TGTGCCAGCAGTCCTTCCCGAGGGGGGGCTTCAGGGGGCTACACCTTC.